This T cell receptor (beta chain) was observed in a study of T cell responses to AZD1222 COVID-19 vaccine. Here immunoSEQ multiplex PCR was the method, and the copy in TCRdb shows in-frame clones only, minus some. This table holds hundreds of thousands of clones, 93% found once. The sequencing used peripheral blood, collected on day 0 of MenACWY control vaccination. This sequence was found in an adult in good health.

The CDR3: CASSLGPVLNYGYTF. The CDR3 DNA follows: TGTGCCAGCAGCTTGGGTCCGGTACTTAACTATGGCTACACCTTC. This chain connects TRBV5-6 to TRBJ1-2; D gene ambiguous. V was shortened by 0 bases and J by 1 base, with 10 bases between the two germline ends. CDR3 size: 15 residues. The germline CDR1 and CDR2 sequences are SGHDT and YYEEEE.